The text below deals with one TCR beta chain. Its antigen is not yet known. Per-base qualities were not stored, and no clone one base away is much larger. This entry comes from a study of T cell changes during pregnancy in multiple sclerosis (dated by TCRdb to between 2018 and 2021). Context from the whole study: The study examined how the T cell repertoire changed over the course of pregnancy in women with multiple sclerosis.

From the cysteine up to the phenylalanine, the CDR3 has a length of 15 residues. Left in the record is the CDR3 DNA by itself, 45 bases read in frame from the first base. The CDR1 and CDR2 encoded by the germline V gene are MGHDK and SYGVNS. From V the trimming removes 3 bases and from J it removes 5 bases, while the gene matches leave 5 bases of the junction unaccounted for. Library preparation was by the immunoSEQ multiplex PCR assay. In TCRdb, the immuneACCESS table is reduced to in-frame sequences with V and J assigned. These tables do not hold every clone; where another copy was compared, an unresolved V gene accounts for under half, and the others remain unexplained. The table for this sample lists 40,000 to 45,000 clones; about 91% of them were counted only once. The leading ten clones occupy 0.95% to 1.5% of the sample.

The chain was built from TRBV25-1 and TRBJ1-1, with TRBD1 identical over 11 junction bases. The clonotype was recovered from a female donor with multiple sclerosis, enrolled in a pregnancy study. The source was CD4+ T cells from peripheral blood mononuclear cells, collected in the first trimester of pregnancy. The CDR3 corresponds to CASSDPGQGVTEAFF. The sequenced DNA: TGTGCCAGCAGTGACCCGGGACAGGGGGTAACTGAAGCTTTCTTT.